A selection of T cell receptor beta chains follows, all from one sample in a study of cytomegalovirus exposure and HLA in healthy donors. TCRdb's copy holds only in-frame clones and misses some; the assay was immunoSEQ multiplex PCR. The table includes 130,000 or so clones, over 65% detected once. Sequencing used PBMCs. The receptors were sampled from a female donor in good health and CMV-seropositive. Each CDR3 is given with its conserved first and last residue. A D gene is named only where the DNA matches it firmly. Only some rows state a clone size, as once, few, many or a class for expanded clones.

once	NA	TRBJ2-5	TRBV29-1	CSAIRTWGGRETQYF	TGCAGCGCAATCCGGACCTGGGGGGGCCGAGAGACCCAGTACTTC
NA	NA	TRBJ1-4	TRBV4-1	CASSQTTSNEKLFF	TGCGCCAGCAGCCAGACAACTTCCAATGAAAAACTGTTTTTT
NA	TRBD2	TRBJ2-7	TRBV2	CASSEAPGLTYEQYF	TGTGCCAGCAGTGAAGCGCCGGGACTAACCTACGAGCAGTACTTC
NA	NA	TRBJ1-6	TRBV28	CASSLGTAGGGRANSPLHF	TGTGCCAGCTCCTTAGGAACGGCAGGAGGTGGTCGGGCAAATTCACCCCTCCACTTT
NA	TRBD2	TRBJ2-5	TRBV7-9	CASSPPGGRALETQYF	TGTGCCAGCAGCCCCCCTGGCGGGAGGGCTTTAGAGACCCAATACTTC
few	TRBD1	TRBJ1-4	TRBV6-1	CASSVRTGGNEKLFF	TGTGCCAGCAGTGTGAGGACAGGGGGTAATGAAAAACTGTTTTTT
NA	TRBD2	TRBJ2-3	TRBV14	CASSQGGTSGFTDTQYF	TGTGCCAGCAGCCAAGGAGGTACTAGCGGATTCACAGATACGCAGTATTTT
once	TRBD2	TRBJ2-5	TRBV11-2	CASSLLFGASGGQETQYF	TGTGCCAGCAGCTTATTATTTGGGGCTAGCGGGGGGCAAGAGACCCAGTACTTC
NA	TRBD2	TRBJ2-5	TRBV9	CASSVGGGTSGSETQYF	TGTGCCAGCAGCGTAGGTGGCGGGACTAGCGGGAGCGAGACCCAGTACTTC
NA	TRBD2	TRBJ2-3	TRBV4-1	CASSHSPGLAGGSDTQYF	TGCGCCAGCAGCCATTCCCCTGGACTAGCGGGAGGTTCTGATACGCAGTATTTT
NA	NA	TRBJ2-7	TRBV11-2	CASSLVGGQISYEQCF	TGTGCCAGCAGCTTAGTGGGGGGACAGATCTCCTACGAGCAGTGCTTC
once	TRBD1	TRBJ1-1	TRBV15	CATSRAIRGRRAEAFF	TGTGCCACCAGCAGAGCTATCAGGGGGCGCCGCGCTGAAGCTTTCTTT
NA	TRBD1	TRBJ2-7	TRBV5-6	CASSQDRVEYEQYF	TGTGCCAGCAGCCAGGACAGGGTAGAATACGAGCAGTACTTC
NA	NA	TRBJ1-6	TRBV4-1	CASSHVGGGDYNSPLHF	TGCGCCAGCAGCCACGTCGGGGGGGGCGATTATAATTCACCCCTCCACTTT
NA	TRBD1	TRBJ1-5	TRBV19	CASSWTGDQPQHF	TGTGCCAGTAGTTGGACAGGGGATCAGCCCCAGCATTTT
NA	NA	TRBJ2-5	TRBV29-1	CSVSRGTGETQYF	TGCAGCGTTTCCCGCGGGACTGGGGAGACCCAGTACTTC
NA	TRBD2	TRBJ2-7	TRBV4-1	CASSQDSIGGGASYEQYF	TGCGCCAGCAGCCAAGATTCGATTGGCGGGGGGGCCTCTTACGAGCAGTACTTC
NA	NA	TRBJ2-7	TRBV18	CASSPGVSIYEQYF	TGTGCCAGCTCACCGGGAGTGAGTATCTACGAGCAGTACTTC
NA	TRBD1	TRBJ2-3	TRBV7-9	CASSLAQGADTQYF	TGTGCCAGCAGCTTAGCTCAGGGGGCAGATACGCAGTATTTT
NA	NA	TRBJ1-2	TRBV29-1	CSVEQGLYGYTF	TGCAGCGTTGAACAGGGTCTTTATGGCTACACCTTC
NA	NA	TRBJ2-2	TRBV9	CASSASTGELFF	TGTGCCAGCAGCGCCAGTACCGGGGAGCTGTTTTTT
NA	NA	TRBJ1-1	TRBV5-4	CASSLLSTEAFF	TGTGCCAGCAGCTTGTTATCCACTGAAGCTTTCTTT
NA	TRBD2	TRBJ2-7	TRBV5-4	CASSPGTSGGGEQYF	TGTGCCAGCAGCCCCGGGACTAGCGGCGGTGGCGAGCAGTACTTC
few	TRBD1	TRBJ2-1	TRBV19	CASRNGQALSYNEQFF	TGTGCCAGTAGGAACGGACAGGCGCTCTCCTACAATGAGCAGTTCTTC
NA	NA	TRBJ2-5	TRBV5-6	CASSPGIAATQETQYF	TGTGCCAGCAGCCCCGGAATAGCGGCTACACAAGAGACCCAGTACTTC
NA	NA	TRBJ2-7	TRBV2	CASSEVADPREQYF	TGTGCCAGCAGTGAAGTGGCGGATCCTAGGGAGCAGTACTTC
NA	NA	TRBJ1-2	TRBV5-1	CASSYSFSYGYTF	TGCGCCAGCAGCTATTCTTTTAGCTATGGCTACACCTTC
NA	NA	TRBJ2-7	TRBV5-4	CASSFRGSYEQYF	TGTGCCAGCAGCTTTCGGGGCTCCTACGAGCAGTACTTC
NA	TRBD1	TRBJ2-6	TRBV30	CAWSVLIGTGARGANVLTF	TGTGCCTGGAGTGTACTCATAGGGACAGGGGCACGGGGGGCCAACGTCCTGACTTTC
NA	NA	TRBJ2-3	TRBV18	CASSPPRGTDTQYF	TGTGCCAGCTCACCACCGAGAGGCACAGATACGCAGTATTTT
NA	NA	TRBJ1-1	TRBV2	CASSESPGLNTEAFF	TGTGCCAGCAGTGAAAGCCCCGGTCTGAACACTGAAGCTTTCTTT
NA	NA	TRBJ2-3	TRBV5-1	CASRLSSTDTQYF	TGCGCCAGTCGACTATCTAGCACAGATACGCAGTATTTT
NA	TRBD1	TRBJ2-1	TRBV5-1	CASSLGDRTNEQFF	TGCGCCAGCAGCTTGGGGGACAGGACGAATGAGCAGTTCTTC
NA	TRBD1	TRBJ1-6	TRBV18	CASSPRQGDSPLHF	TGTGCCAGCTCACCAAGACAGGGGGATTCACCCCTCCACTTT
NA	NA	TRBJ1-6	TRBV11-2	CASSRQVLNSPLHF	TGTGCCAGCAGCCGCCAGGTTCTTAATTCACCCCTCCACTTT
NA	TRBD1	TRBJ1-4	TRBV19	CASSGLGTGTATNEKLFF	TGTGCCAGTAGTGGGCTAGGGACAGGGACCGCAACTAATGAAAAACTGTTTTTT
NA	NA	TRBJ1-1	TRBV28	CASSLFLNTEAFF	TGTGCCAGCAGTTTATTTCTTAACACTGAAGCTTTCTTT
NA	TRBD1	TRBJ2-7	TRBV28	CASRLGQATYEQYF	TGTGCCAGCCGTCTCGGACAGGCGACCTACGAGCAGTACTTC
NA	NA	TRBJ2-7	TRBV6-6	CASSYDRDSLYEQYF	TGTGCCAGCAGTTACGATCGGGACTCACTTTACGAGCAGTACTTC
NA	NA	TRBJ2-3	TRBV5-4	CASSSSVSTDTQYF	TGTGCCAGCAGCTCCTCGGTTTCCACAGATACGCAGTATTTT
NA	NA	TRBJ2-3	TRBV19	CASSMTGSTDTQYF	TGTGCCAGTAGTATGACGGGAAGCACAGATACGCAGTATTTT
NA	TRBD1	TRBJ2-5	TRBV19	CASSIEGQAGETQYF	TGTGCCAGTAGTATAGAGGGACAGGCGGGAGAGACCCAGTACTTC